This T cell receptor beta chain was recovered during a study of cytomegalovirus exposure and HLA in healthy donors. Broader study findings: Another analysis was done later, and it associated approximately 17,000 TCR beta sequences with HLA alleles at 0.05 false discovery rate. The listing of 150 to 200 TCR beta chains classed them as cytomegalovirus-associated. Links to common viral pathogens appeared, in a later analysis, for several of the most significant clusters. A later analysis, which compared TCR beta chains of equal frequency, found the HLA-associated ones more clonally expanded.

The CDR3 covers 18 residues. Trimming removed 6 bases at V and 0 bases at J, with 21 bases between. In germline, CDR1 is MDHEN, CDR2 SYDVKM. The primer mix had 60 Vbeta and 13 Jbeta primers. Sequencing used immunoSEQ multiplex PCR; TCRdb keeps in-frame clones, though not all of them. The table lists 100,000 to 150,000 clones, 82% of them singletons, with around 2.5% in the top ten. Note on this clone: What it recognizes is unknown.

The chain combines TRBV28 with TRBJ2-1, with D perhaps TRBD2 (5 bases). The sequenced material came from PBMCs. The sequence derives from a boy aged 2 to 9 in good health and CMV-seronegative. This chain's CDR3 is CASRPLPTRVSSYNEQFF. CDR3 sequence (DNA): TGTGCCAGCAGACCCCTGCCCACTAGGGTAAGCTCCTACAATGAGCAGTTCTTC.